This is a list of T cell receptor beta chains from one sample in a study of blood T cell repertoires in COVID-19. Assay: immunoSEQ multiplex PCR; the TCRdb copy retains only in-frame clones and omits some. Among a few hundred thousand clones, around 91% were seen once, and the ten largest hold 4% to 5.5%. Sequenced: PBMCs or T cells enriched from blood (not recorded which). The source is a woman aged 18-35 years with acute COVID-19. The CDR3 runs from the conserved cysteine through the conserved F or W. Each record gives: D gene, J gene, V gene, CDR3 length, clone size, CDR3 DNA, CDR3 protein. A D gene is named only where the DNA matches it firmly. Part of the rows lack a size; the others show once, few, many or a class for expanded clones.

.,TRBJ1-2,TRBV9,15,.,TGTGCCAGCAGCCTTTCACAGGAAGAGGTTTATGGCTACACCTTC,CASSLSQEEVYGYTF
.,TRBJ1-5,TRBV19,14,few,TGTGCCAGTAGCCTGGGGGGGGAGGGTCAGCCCCAGCATTTT,CASSLGGEGQPQHF
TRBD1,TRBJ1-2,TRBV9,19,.,TGTGCCAGCAGCGGAAGGCCTCGGGACAGGGGGGACACTAACTATGGCTACACCTTC,CASSGRPRDRGDTNYGYTF
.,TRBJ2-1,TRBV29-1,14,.,TGCAGCGTTGAATTGACAGACCTCGGCAATGAGCAGTTCTTC,CSVELTDLGNEQFF
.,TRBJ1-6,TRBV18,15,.,TGTGCCAGCTCACCACTCGGAGGCTCTAATTCACCCCTCCACTTT,CASSPLGGSNSPLHF
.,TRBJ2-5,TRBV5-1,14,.,TGCGCCAGCAGCTTCTCCGTGAGCCAAGAGACCCAGTACTTC,CASSFSVSQETQYF
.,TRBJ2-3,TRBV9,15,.,TGTGCCAGCAGCGTAGTGTGGGAGGGCACAGATACGCAGTATTTT,CASSVVWEGTDTQYF
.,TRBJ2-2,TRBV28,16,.,TGTGCCAGCAGCTCCCCCGGGGAACTTAACACCGGGGAGCTGTTTTTT,CASSSPGELNTGELFF
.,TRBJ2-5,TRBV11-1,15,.,TGTGCCAGCAGCTTATACTCAGGGGTCCATTTGGCCCAGTACTTC,CASSLYSGVHLAQYF
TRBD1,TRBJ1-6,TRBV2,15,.,TGTGCCAGCAAGAACAGACAGGGTAATAATTCACCCCTCCACTTT,CASKNRQGNNSPLHF
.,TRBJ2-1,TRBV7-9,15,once,TGTGCCAGCAGCTCGCGAGGGGCAGGGGACAATGAGCAGTTCTTC,CASSSRGAGDNEQFF
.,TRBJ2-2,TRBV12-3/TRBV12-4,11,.,TGTGCCAGCAGTTTACGGGGGGAGCTGTTTTTT,CASSLRGELFF
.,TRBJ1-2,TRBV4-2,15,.,TGTGCCAGCAGCCAAGAACCCGGGAAGGACTATGGCTACACCTTC,CASSQEPGKDYGYTF
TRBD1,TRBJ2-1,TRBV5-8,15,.,TGTGCCAGCAGCTTGGGACAGGGGGCCTACAATGAGCAGTTCTTC,CASSLGQGAYNEQFF
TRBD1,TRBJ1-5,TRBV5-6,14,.,TGTGCCAGCAGCCCGGGACAGGGGAGCCAGCCCCAGCATTTT,CASSPGQGSQPQHF
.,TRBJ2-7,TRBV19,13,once,TGTGCCAGTAGTATAGTGTACAGCTACGAGCAGTACTTC,CASSIVYSYEQYF
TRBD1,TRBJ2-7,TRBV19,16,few,TGTGCCAGTAGTTCGGACAGGGGGCGGTATGACTACGAGCAGTACTTC,CASSSDRGRYDYEQYF
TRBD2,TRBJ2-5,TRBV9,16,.,TGTGCCAGCAGCGTAGCCCAGGTTAGCGGGATAGAGACCCAGTACTTC,CASSVAQVSGIETQYF
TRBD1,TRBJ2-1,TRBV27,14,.,TGTGCCAGCATGGACAGGGTCACCTACAATGAGCAGTTCTTC,CASMDRVTYNEQFF
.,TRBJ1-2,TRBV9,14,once,TGTGCCAGCAGCGTAGGGGGAGGGAGCTATGGCTACACCTTC,CASSVGGGSYGYTF
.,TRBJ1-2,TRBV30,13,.,TGTGCCTGGAGGGCTAAGGGAGGTTACGGCTACACCTTC,CAWRAKGGYGYTF
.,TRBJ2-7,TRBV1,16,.,TGCACCAGCAGCCAAGATGTAGTAGCGGGCCCCTACGAGCAGTACTTC,CTSSQDVVAGPYEQYF
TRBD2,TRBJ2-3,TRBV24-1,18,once,TGTGCCACCAGTGATTTGCCTCCAGCGGGAGGGACCACAGATACGCAGTATTTT,CATSDLPPAGGTTDTQYF
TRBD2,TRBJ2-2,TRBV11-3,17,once,TGTGCCAGCAGCTCCCTCGCGGGAGGGCCGAACACCGGGGAGCTGTTTTTT,CASSSLAGGPNTGELFF
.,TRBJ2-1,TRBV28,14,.,TGTGCCAGCAGTTTGGACAGAACCTACAATGAGCAGTTCTTC,CASSLDRTYNEQFF
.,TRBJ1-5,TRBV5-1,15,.,TGCGCCAGCAGCTTGGATGGGGGCAGCAATCAGCCCCAGCATTTT,CASSLDGGSNQPQHF
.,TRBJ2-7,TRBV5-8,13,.,TGTGCCAGCAGCTCCCCCAGGTCCTACGAGCAGTACTTC,CASSSPRSYEQYF
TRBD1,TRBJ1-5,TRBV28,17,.,TGTGCCAGCAGTCCCGGACAGGGTGACGATAGCAATCAGCCCCAGCATTTT,CASSPGQGDDSNQPQHF
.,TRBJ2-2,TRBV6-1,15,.,TGTGCCAGCAGTGAATCTGCCAGATTTACCGGGGAGCTGTTTTTT,CASSESARFTGELFF
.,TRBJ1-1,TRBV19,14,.,TGTGCCAGTACCCCATGGACACCGAACACTGAAGCTTTCTTT,CASTPWTPNTEAFF
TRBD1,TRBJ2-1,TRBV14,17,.,TGTGCCAGCAGCCAAGCGGGACAGGGTCCCTTCTACAATGAGCAGTTCTTC,CASSQAGQGPFYNEQFF
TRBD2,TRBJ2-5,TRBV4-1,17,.,TGCGCCAGCAGCCAAGAAGCAAGAGCGGGAGTGCGGGAGACCCAGTACTTC,CASSQEARAGVRETQYF
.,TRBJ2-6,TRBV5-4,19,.,TGTGCCAGCAGCTGGGTGAGCGGGACAGGCGTCTCTGGGGCCAACGTCCTGACTTTC,CASSWVSGTGVSGANVLTF
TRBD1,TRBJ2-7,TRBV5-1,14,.,TGCGCCAGCAGCTCTGGACAGGATGTGTGGGAGCAGTACTTC,CASSSGQDVWEQYF
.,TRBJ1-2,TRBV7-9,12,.,TGTGCCAGCAGCTTAAACCGGGAGGGCTACACCTTC,CASSLNREGYTF
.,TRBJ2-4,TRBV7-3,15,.,TGTGCCAGCAGCGTAGACGGGGGACTCCAAGACATTCAGTACTTC,CASSVDGGLQDIQYF
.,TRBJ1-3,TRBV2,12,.,TGTGCCAGCAGTGAAGACAGAAACACCATATATTTT,CASSEDRNTIYF
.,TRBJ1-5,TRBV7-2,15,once,TGTGCCAGCAGCTTAGTAGGTCAGGTCAATCAGCCCCAGCATTTT,CASSLVGQVNQPQHF
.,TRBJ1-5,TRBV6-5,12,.,TGTGCCAGCAGACAGGGAAATCAGCCCCAGCATTTT,CASRQGNQPQHF
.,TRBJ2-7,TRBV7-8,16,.,TGTGCCAGCAGCCGAGAAATTACAGGGAAGGCCCACGAGCAGTACTTC,CASSREITGKAHEQYF
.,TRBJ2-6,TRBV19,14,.,TGTGCCAGTGCGTCCCGCTCTGGGGCCAACGTCCTGACTTTC,CASASRSGANVLTF
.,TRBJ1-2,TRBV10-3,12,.,TGTGCCATCAGTGAGCGGAGCTATGGCTACACCTTC,CAISERSYGYTF
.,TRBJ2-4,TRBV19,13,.,TGTGCCAGTAGTCACGGAGCCAAAAACATTCAGTACTTC,CASSHGAKNIQYF
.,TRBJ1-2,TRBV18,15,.,TGTGCCAGCTCAAGGGTAGAGGGAACTAACTATGGCTACACCTTC,CASSRVEGTNYGYTF
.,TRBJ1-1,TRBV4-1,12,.,TGCGCCAGCAGCCGAGACCTCACTGAAGCTTTCTTT,CASSRDLTEAFF
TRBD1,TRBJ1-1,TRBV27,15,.,TGTGCCAGCACCGACCTTCAGGGACAGAGCGGAGAAGCTTTCTTT,CASTDLQGQSGEAFF
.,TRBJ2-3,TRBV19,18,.,TGTGCCAGTAGTATTGGGGGACAAGGGGATGCTAGCACAGATACGCAGTATTTT,CASSIGGQGDASTDTQYF
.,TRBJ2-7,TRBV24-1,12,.,TGTGCCACCAGTGGGGCCGGCTACGAGCAGTACTTC,CATSGAGYEQYF
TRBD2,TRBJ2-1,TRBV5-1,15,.,TGCGCCAGCAGCTTGGCCGGGGCGGGAGTCAATGAGCAGTTCTTC,CASSLAGAGVNEQFF
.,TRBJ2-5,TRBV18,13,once,TGTGCCAGCTCACTGGAGATCCAAGAGACCCAGTACTTC,CASSLEIQETQYF
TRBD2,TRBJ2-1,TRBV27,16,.,TGTGCCAGCAGTTTATTCGGACTAGCGGGAGCCAATGAGCAGTTCTTC,CASSLFGLAGANEQFF
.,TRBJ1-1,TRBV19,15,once,TGTGCCAGTAGTATACCGACAGGTCTGAACACTGAAGCTTTCTTT,CASSIPTGLNTEAFF
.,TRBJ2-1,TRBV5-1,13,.,TGCGCCAGCAGCTTCCCGGGACTCAATGAGCAGTTCTTC,CASSFPGLNEQFF
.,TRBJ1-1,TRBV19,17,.,TGTGCCAGTAGCAACCTAGGCTCAGGGACAATATGGACTGAAGCTTTCTTT,CASSNLGSGTIWTEAFF
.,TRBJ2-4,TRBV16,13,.,TGTGCCAGCAGCCAATCCGGGGTCAACATTCAGTACTTC,CASSQSGVNIQYF
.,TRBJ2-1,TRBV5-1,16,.,TGCGCCAGCAGCCCCACGATGACACAGTTCTACAATGAGCAGTTCTTC,CASSPTMTQFYNEQFF
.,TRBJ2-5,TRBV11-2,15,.,TGTGCCAGCAGCTTAAGCGCAGTTCGGTGGGAGACCCAGTACTTC,CASSLSAVRWETQYF
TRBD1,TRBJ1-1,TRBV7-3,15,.,TGTGCCAGCAGCTTAATGGCAGGGGGCAACACTGAAGCTTTCTTT,CASSLMAGGNTEAFF
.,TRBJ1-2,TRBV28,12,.,TGTGCCAGCAGTTTGTCGGGGGGTGGCTACACCTTC,CASSLSGGGYTF
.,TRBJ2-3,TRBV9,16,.,TGTGCCAGCAGCGTAGTGGCGGGAAGTGGTACAGATACGCAGTATTTT,CASSVVAGSGTDTQYF